These 7 T cell receptor beta chains share one sample of origin, sequenced in a study of blood T cell repertoires in COVID-19. Some clones are missing from TCRdb's copy, which holds only in-frame ones; the method was immunoSEQ multiplex PCR. The sample holds 200,000 to 300,000 clones, 88% seen once. Sequenced input: peripheral blood. The receptors here all came from a woman in her 30s with COVID-19, enrolled during active disease.

This clone has a single count. The V gene is TRBV19, the J gene TRBJ1-1; D might be TRBD1 (6 bases). CDR3 length: 15 amino acids. The V gene lost 5 bases and the J gene lost 4 bases, with 17 bases spanning the gap. Germline-derived CDR1 and CDR2 are LNHDA and SQIVND (reference sequence). The CDR3 reads CASSPYTGTGTEAFF. The CDR3 coding sequence is TGTGCCAGTAGTCCCTATACAGGGACGGGCACTGAAGCTTTCTTT.

The V gene is TRBV7-2, the J gene TRBJ1-2; tentatively, D is TRBD1 (6 bases). Per germline, CDR1 SGHTA and CDR2 FQGNSA. This CDR3 contains 16 residues. The V and J ends lost 5 bases and 2 bases respectively, with 18 bases between them. CDR3 region: CASSRSGETGNYGYTF. DNA of the CDR3: TGTGCCAGCAGCAGAAGTGGGGAAACAGGGAACTATGGCTACACCTTC.

This clone was counted only a few times. J is TRBJ1-6 and V is TRBV2; D perhaps matches TRBD1 (6 bases). V was pared by 8 bases and J by 7 bases, with 15 bases between. This CDR3 spans 14 amino acids. The germline V gene encodes CDR1 SNHLY and CDR2 FYNNEI. The CDR3 DNA is TGTGCCAGCCGACAGGATTTTGTCAATTCACCCCTCCACTTT. This gives the protein CASRQDFVNSPLHF.

V is TRBV19 and J is TRBJ1-5; D is unresolved. This CDR3 spans 13 amino acids. V lost 9 bases to trimming and J lost 3 bases, with 12 bases between them. Germline V CDR1 and CDR2: LNHDA, SQIVND (reference sequence). The CDR3 DNA reads as TGTGCCAGCAGGAAGACTACCAATCAGCCCCAGCATTTT. Protein sequence: CASRKTTNQPQHF.

In this sample, this clone turned up a few times. V gene TRBV6-4 combines with J gene TRBJ2-3; the match to TRBD2 covers 8 bases. This CDR3 region has 15 residues. V lost 3 bases to trimming and J lost 0 bases; unmatched junction nucleotides: 2. Germline V gives CDR1 MRHNA, CDR2 SNTAGT. Here the CDR3 reads CASSESSGSTDTQYF. The DNA of the CDR3 is TGTGCCAGCAGTGAGTCTAGCGGGAGCACAGATACGCAGTATTTT.

This rearrangement joins TRBV6-2 or TRBV6-3 to TRBJ2-5; no definite D call. From germline, CDR1 is MNHEY and CDR2 SVGEGT. V lost 4 bases to trimming and J lost 4 bases, with 16 bases between them. There are 15 residues in the CDR3. This chain's CDR3 is CASSSVLQRRETQYF. The CDR3 bases are TGTGCCAGCAGTTCCGTACTCCAACGGAGAGAGACCCAGTACTTC.

The chain employs TRBV10-3 and TRBJ2-1, with 8 bases identical to TRBD2. The CDR3 runs to 17 residues. The V segment lost 2 bases and the J segment 3 bases; nucleotides outside the gene matches: 9. Germline V gene lookup returns CDR1 ENHRY and CDR2 SYGVKD. The CDR3 sequence is CAISEGGVSGVYNEQFF. As DNA, the CDR3 is TGTGCCATCAGTGAGGGGGGGGTTAGCGGGGTCTACAATGAGCAGTTCTTC.